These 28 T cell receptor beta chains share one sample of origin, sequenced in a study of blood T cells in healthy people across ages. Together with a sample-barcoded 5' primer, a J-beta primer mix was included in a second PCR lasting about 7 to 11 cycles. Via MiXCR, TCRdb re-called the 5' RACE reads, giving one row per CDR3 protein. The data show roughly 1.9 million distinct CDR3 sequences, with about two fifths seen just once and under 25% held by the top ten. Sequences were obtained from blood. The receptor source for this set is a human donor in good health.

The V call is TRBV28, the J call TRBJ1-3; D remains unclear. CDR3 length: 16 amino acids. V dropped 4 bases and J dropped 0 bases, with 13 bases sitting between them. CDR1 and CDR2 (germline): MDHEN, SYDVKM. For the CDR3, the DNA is TGTGCCAGCAGTTCCCGAAGGTTATACTCTGGAAACACCATATATTTT. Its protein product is CASSSRRLYSGNTIYF.

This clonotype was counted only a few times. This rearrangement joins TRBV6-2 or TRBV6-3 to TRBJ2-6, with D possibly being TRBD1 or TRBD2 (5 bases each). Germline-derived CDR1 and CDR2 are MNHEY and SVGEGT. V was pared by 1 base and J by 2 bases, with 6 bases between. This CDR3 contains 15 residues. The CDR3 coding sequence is TGTGCCAGCAGTTACTTGGGGGCTGGGGCCAACGTCCTGACTTTC. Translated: CASSYLGAGANVLTF.

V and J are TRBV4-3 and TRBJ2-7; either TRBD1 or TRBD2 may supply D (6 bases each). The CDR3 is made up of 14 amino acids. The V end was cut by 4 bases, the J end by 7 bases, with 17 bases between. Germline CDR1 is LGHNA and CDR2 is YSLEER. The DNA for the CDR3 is TGCGCCAGCAGCCGAGGTCTGGGGGGCGGGGAGCAGTACTTC. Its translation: CASSRGLGGGEQYF.

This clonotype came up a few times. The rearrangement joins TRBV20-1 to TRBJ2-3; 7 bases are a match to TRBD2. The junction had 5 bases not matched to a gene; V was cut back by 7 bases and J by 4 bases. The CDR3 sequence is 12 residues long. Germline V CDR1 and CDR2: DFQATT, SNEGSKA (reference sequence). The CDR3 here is CSVLAEADTQYF. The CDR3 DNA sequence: TGCAGTGTCCTAGCGGAAGCAGATACGCAGTATTTT.

The chain's CDR3 is CASSVGGQRNYNEQYF. CDR3 DNA: TGTGCCAGCAGCGTAGGGGGCCAGCGCAACTACAATGAGCAGTACTTC. The V gene is TRBV9, the J gene TRBJ2-4; tentative D call: TRBD1 (5 bases). The CDR3 loop spans 16 amino acids. Germline-derived CDR1 and CDR2 are SGDLS and YYNGEE. With 0 bases removed from V and 13 bases from J, the gap between germline ends came to 23 bases.

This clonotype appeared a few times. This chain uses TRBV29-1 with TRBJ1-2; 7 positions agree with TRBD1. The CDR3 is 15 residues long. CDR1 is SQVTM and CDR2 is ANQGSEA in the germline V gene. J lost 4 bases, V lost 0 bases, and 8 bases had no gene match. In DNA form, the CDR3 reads TGCAGCGTTGAAGAAGGCGGGACAGTCCTCTATGGCTACACCTTC. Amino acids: CSVEEGGTVLYGYTF.

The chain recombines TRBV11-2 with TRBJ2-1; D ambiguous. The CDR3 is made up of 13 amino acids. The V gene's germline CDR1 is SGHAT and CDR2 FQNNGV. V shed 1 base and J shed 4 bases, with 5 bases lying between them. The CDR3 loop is CASSLVWYNEQFF. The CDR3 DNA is TGTGCCAGCAGCTTAGTGTGGTACAATGAGCAGTTCTTC.

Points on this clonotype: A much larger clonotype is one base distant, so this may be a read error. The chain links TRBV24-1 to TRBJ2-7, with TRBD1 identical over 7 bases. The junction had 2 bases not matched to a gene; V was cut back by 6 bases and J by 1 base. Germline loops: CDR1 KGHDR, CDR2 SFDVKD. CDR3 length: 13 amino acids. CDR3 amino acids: CATSPTGSYEQYF. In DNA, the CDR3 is TGTGCCACCAGTCCGACAGGGTCCTACGAGCAGTACTTC.

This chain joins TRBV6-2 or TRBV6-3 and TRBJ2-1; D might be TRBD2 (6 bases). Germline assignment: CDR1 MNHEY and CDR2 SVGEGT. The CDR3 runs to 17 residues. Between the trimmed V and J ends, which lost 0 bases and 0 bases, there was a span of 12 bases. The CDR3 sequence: CASSYSNGGSSYNEQFF. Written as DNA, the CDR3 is TGTGCCAGCAGTTACTCGAACGGGGGTAGCTCCTACAATGAGCAGTTCTTC.

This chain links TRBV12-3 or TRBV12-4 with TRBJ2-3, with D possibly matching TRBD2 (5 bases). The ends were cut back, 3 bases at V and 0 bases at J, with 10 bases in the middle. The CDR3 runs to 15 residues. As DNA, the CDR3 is TGTGCCAGCAGTTTTAAGTGGACTAGCACAGATACGCAGTATTTT. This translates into CASSFKWTSTDTQYF.

DNA of the CDR3: TGCGCCAGCAGCCACCCCCAAACCGCCAATCAGCCCCAGCATTTT. This translates into CASSHPQTANQPQHF. The chain recombines TRBV4-1 with TRBJ1-5; D ambiguous. Germline lookup yields CDR1 MGHRA and CDR2 YSYEKL. The CDR3 is 15 amino acids. Trimming cost V 3 bases and J 3 bases, with 12 bases left between them.

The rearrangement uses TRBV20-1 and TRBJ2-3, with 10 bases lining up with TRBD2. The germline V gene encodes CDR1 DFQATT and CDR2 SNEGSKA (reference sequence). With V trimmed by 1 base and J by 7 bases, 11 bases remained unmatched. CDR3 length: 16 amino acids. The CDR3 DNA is TGCAGTGCTAGAGCCATTCTAGCGGGGGATAAGAATACGCAGTATTTT. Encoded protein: CSARAILAGDKNTQYF.

The CDR3, as DNA: TGTGCCACCAGTGATTGGGGGTGGGGAAGCACAGATACGCAGTATTTT. It yields the protein CATSDWGWGSTDTQYF. The chain couples TRBV24-1 to TRBJ2-3; D possibly uses TRBD1 or TRBD2 (5 bases each). Trimming took 2 bases from V and 0 from J, leaving 11 bases between them. CDR1 KGHDR and CDR2 SFDVKD come from the germline V gene. The CDR3 is 16 residues long.

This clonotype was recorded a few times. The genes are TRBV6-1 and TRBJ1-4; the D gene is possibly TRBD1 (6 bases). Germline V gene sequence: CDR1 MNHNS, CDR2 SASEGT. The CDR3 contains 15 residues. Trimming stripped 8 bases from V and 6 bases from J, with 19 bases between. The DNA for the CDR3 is TGTGCCAGCCGAGACACCGGGACACCGGATGAAAAACTGTTTTTT. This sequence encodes CASRDTGTPDEKLFF.

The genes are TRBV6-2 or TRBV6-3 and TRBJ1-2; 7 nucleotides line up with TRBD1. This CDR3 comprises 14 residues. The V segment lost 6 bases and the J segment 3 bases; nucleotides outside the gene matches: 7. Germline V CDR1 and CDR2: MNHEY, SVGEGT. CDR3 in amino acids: CASSNRGRDYGYTF. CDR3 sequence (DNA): TGTGCCAGCAGCAACAGGGGCCGGGACTATGGCTACACCTTC.

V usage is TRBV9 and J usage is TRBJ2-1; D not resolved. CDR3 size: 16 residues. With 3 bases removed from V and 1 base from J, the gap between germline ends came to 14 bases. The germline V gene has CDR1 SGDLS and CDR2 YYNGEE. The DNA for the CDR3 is TGTGCCAGCAGCGCCGAGGCAGACGCATCCTACAATGAGCAGTTCTTC. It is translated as CASSAEADASYNEQFF.

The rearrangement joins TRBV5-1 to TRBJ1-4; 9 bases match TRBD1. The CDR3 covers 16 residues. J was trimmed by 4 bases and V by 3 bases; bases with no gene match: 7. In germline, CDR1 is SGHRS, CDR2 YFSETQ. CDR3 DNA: TGCGCCAGCAGCTCCCCGACAGGGGGGCATAATGAAAAACTGTTTTTT. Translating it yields CASSSPTGGHNEKLFF.

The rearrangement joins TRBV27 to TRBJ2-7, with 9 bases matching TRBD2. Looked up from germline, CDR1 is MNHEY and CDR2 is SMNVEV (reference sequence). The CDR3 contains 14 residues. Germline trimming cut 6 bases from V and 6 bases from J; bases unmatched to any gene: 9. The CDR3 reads CASRLAGSLVEQYF. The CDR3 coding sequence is TGTGCCAGCAGACTAGCGGGCTCCCTGGTCGAGCAGTACTTC.

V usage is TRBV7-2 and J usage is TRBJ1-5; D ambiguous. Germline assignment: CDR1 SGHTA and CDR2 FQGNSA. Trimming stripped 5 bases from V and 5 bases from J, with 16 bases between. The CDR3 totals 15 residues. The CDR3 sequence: CASSPLPLLDQPQHF. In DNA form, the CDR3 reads TGTGCCAGCAGCCCCCTACCCCTTCTCGATCAGCCCCAGCATTTT.

The CDR3 sequence is CASSTPRGFLYNEQFF. The CDR3, as DNA: TGTGCCAGCAGCACCCCGCGGGGCTTCCTCTACAATGAGCAGTTCTTC. V gene TRBV7-8 combines with J gene TRBJ2-1, with a tentative D call TRBD2 (6 bases). V was clipped by 5 bases and J by 3 bases, with 17 bases between them. CDR3 size: 16 residues. Germline CDR1 and CDR2: SGHVS and FQNEAQ.

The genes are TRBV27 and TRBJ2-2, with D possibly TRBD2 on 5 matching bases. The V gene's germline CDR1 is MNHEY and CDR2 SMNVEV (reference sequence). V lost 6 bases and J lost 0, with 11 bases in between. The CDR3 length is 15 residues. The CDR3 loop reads CASRKRLANTGELFF. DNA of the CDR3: TGTGCCAGCAGAAAGCGGCTAGCGAACACCGGGGAGCTGTTTTTT.

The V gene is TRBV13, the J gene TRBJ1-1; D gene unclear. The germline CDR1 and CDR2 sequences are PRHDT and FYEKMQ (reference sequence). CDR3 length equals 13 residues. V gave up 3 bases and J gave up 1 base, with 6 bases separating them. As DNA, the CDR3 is TGTGCCAGCAGCTTTGCGCAGAACACTGAAGCTTTCTTT. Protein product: CASSFAQNTEAFF.

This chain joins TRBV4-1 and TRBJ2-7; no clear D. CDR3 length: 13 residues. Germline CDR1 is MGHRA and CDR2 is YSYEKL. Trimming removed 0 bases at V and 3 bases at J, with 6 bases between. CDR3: CASSQEGNYEQYF. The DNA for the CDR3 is TGCGCCAGCAGCCAAGAAGGAAACTACGAGCAGTACTTC.

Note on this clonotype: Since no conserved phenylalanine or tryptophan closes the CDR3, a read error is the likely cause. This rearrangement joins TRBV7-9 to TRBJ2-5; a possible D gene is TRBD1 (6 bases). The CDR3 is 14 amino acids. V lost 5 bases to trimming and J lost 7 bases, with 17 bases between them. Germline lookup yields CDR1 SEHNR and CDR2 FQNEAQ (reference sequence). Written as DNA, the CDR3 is TGTGCCAGCAGCCAGATCACAGGGAAGGTGACCCAGTACTGC. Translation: CASSQITGKVTQYC.

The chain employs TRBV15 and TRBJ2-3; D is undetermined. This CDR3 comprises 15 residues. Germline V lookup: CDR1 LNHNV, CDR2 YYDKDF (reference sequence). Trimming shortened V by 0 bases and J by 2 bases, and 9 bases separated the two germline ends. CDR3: CATSRDRKDTDTQYF. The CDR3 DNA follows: TGTGCCACCAGCAGAGATAGAAAGGACACAGATACGCAGTATTTT.

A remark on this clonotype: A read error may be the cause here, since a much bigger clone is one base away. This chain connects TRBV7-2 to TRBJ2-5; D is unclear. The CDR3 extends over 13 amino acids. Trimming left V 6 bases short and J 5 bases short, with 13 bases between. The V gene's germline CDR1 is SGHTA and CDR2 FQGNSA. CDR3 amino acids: CASSRAARETQYF. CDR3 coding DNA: TGTGCCAGCAGTCGAGCAGCACGCGAGACCCAGTACTTC.

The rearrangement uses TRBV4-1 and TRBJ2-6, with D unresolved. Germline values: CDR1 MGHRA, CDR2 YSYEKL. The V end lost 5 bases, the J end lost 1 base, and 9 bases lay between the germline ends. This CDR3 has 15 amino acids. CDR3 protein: CASSGSYSGANVLTF. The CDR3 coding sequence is TGCGCCAGCAGCGGTAGTTATTCTGGGGCCAACGTCCTGACTTTC.

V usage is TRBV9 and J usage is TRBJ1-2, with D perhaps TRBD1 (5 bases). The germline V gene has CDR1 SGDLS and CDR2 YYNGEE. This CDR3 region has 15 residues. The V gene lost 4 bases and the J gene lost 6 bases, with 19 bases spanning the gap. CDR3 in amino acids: CASSWGRSGSHGYTF. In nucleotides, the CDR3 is TGTGCCAGCAGCTGGGGGAGGTCCGGCTCTCATGGCTACACCTTC.